The text below deals with one T cell receptor beta chain. Antigen unknown. This entry is derived from a study of cytomegalovirus exposure and HLA in healthy donors. The study's findings and limits: Subsequent analysis found a tendency for first-cohort TCR clusters to co-occur within the 120 or so validation repertoires. The dataset shows that most TCR sequences were rare, while some public TCRs occurred in many donors.

Profiled with immunoSEQ multiplex PCR; TCRdb holds only in-frame clones, not every one. The sample lists over 150,000 clones, roughly 84% seen once, with around an eighth in the top ten. V lost 6 bases to trimming and J lost 1 base, with 20 bases between them. The germline V gene encodes CDR1 SNHLY and CDR2 FYNNEI. This CDR3 comprises 17 residues. The donors belonged to the roughly 130-subject validation cohort, separate from the approximately 700-subject first cohort. The receptor comes from a woman in her 30s in good health and CMV-seropositive. Sequences were obtained from PBMCs. The genes are TRBV2 and TRBJ2-3; maybe TRBD2 (6 bases). CDR3 loop: CASSGTVEGFRTDTQYF. The CDR3 DNA is TGTGCCAGCAGCGGGACCGTGGAGGGATTTCGCACAGATACGCAGTATTTT.